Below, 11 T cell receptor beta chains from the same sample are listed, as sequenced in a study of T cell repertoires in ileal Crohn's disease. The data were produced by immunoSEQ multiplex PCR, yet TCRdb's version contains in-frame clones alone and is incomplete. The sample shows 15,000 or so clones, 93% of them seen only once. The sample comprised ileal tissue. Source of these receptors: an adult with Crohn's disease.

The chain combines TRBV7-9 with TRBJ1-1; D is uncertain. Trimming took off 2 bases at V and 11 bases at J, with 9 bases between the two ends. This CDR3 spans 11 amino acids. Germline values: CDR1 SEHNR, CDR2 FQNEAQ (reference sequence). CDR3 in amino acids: CASSLLQQAFF. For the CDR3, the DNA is TGTGCCAGCAGCTTACTACAGCAGGCTTTCTTT.

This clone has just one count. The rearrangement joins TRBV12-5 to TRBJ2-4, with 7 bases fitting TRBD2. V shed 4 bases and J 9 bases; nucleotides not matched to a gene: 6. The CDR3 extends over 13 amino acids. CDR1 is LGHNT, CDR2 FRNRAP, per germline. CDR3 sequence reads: CASGSSASGIQYF. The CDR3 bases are TGTGCTAGTGGTTCTTCGGCTAGCGGCATTCAGTACTTC.

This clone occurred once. As DNA, the CDR3 is TGTGCCAGCAGCGTAGCGGACTGGCAATCGAATGAGCAGTTCTTC. Its protein product is CASSVADWQSNEQFF. The rearrangement joins TRBV9 to TRBJ2-1; TRBD2 is a possible D gene (5 bases). Germline lookup yields CDR1 SGDLS and CDR2 YYNGEE. The length of the CDR3 is 15 residues. Trimming cost V 0 bases and J 7 bases, with 14 bases left between them.

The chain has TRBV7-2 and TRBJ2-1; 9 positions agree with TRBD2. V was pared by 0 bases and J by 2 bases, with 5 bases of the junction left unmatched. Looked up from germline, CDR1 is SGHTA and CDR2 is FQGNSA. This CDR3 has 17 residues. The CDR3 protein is CASSLALASGAYNEQFF. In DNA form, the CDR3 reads TGTGCCAGCAGCTTAGCGTTAGCTAGCGGGGCCTACAATGAGCAGTTCTTC.

This CDR3 reads CASSLVRYRQGATSTDTQYF. DNA for the CDR3: TGTGCCAGCAGCTTAGTACGATACCGTCAGGGGGCAACTAGCACAGATACGCAGTATTTT. This rearrangement joins TRBV13 to TRBJ2-3; TRBD1 aligns across 8 bases. This CDR3 spans 20 amino acids. In germline, CDR1 is PRHDT, CDR2 FYEKMQ (reference sequence). J was trimmed by 0 bases and V by 1 base; bases with no gene match: 15.

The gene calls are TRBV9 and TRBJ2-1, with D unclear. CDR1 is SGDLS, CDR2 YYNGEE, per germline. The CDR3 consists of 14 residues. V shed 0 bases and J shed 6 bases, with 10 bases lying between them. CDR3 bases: TGTGCCAGCAGCGTAGCTGGTAGCATCAATGAGCAGTTCTTC. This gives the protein CASSVAGSINEQFF.

The CDR3 DNA sequence: TGTGCCAGCAAATGGGACAGGGGAAAGGCCGGGGAGCTGTTTTTT. Protein: CASKWDRGKAGELFF. This chain uses TRBV5-4 with TRBJ2-2; TRBD1 matches at 10 bases. CDR3 size: 15 residues. Losses at the gene ends were 6 bases for V and 6 bases for J; bases not matched to a gene: 8. Germline CDR1 reads SGHNT; CDR2 reads YYREEE (reference sequence).

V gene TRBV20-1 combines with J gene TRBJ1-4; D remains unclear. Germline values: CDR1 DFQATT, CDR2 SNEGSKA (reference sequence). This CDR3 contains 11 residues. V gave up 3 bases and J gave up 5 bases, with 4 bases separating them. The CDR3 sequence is CSASPNEKLFF. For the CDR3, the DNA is TGCAGTGCTAGCCCGAATGAAAAACTGTTTTTT.

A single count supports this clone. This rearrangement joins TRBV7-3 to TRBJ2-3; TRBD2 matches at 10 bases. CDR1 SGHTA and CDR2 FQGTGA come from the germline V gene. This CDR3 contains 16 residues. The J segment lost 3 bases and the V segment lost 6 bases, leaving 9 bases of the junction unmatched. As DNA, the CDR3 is TGTGCCAGCAGTTTTTCTAGCGGGGGTGGTACAGATACGCAGTATTTT. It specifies CASSFSSGGGTDTQYF.

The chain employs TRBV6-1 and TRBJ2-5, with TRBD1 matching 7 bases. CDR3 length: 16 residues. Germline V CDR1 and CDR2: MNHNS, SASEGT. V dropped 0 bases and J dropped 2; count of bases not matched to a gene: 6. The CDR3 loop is CASSEADREIQETQYF. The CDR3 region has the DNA TGTGCCAGCAGTGAAGCCGACAGGGAGATACAAGAGACCCAGTACTTC.

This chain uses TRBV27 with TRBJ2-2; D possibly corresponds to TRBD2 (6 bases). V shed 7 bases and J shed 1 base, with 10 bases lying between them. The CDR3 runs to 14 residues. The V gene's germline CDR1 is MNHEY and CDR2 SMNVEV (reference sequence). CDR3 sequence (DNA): TGTGCCAGCAAGGAGGGGAGGAACACCGGGGAGCTGTTTTTT. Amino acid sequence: CASKEGRNTGELFF.